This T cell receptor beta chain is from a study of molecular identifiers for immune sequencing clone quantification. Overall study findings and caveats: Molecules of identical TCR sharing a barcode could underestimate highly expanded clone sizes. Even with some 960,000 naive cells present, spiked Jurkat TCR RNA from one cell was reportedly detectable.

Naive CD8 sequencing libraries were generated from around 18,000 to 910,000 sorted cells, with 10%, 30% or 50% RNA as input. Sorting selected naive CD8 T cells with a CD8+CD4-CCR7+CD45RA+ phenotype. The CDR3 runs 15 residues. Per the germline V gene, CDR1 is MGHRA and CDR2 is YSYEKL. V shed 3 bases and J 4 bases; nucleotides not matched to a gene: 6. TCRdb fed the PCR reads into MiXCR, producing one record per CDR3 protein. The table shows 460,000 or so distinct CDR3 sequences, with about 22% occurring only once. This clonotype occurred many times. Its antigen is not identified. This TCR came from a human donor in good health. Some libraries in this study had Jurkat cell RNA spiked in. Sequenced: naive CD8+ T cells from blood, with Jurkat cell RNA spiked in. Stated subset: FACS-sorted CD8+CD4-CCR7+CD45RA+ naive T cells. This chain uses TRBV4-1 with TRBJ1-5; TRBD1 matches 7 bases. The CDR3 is CASSQVDRRNQPQHF. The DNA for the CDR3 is TGCGCCAGCAGCCAGGTGGACAGGCGAAATCAGCCCCAGCATTTT.